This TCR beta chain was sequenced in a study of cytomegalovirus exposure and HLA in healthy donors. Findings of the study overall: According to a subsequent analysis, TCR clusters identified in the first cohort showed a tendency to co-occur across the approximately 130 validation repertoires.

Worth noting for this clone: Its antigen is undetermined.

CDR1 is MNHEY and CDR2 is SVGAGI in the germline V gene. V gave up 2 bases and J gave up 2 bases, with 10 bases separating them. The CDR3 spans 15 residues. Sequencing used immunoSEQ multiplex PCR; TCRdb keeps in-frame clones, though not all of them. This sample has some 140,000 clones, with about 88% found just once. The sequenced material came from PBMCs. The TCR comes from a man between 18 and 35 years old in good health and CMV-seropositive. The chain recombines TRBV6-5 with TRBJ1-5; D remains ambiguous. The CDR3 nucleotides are TGTGCCAGCAGTTACGGGCAGGCTGGCAATCAGCCCCAGCATTTT. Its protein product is CASSYGQAGNQPQHF.